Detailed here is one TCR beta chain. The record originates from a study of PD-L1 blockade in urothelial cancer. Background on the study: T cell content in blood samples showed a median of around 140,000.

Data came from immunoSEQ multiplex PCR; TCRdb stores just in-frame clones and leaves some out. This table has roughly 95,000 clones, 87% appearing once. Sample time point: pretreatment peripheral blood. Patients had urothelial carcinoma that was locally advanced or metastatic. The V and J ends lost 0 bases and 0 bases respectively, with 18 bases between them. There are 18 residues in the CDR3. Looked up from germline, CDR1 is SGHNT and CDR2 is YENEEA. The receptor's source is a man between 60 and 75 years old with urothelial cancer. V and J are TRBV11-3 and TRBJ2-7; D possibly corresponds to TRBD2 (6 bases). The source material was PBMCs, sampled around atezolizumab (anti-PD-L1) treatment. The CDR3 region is CASSLEGGDLPSSYEQYF. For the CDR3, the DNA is TGTGCCAGCAGCTTAGAGGGGGGAGATTTACCCAGCTCCTACGAGCAGTACTTC.